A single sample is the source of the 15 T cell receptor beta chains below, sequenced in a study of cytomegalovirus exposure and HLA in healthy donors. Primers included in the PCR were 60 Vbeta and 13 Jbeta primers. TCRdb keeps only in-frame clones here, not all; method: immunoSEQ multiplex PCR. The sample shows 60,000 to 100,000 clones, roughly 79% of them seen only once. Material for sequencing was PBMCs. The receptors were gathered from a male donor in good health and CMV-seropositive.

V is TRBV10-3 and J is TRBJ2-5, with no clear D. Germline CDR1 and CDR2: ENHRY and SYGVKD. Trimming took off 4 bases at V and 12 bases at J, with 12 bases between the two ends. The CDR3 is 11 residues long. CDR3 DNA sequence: TGTGCCATCAGTGCACAGACATATAAGTACTTC. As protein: CAISAQTYKYF.

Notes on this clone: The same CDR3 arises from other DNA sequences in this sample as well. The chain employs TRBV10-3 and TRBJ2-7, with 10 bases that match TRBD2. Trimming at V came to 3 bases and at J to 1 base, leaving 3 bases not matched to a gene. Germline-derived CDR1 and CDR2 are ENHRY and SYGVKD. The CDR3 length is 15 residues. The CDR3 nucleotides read TGTGCCATCAGTGAAGGACTAGCGGATTCCTACGAGCAGTACTTC. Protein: CAISEGLADSYEQYF.

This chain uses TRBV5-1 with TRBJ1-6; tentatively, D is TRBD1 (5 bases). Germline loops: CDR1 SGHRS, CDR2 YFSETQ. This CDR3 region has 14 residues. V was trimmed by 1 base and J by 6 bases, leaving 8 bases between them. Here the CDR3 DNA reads TGCGCCAGCAGCTTGCAGGGAATTAATTCACCCCTCCACTTT. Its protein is CASSLQGINSPLHF.

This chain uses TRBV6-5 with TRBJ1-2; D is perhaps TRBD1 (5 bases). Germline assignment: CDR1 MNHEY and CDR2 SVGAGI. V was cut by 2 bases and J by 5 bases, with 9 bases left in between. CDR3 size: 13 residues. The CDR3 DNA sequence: TGTGCCAGCAGTTACCAGGGTCGGTATGGCTACACCTTC. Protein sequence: CASSYQGRYGYTF.

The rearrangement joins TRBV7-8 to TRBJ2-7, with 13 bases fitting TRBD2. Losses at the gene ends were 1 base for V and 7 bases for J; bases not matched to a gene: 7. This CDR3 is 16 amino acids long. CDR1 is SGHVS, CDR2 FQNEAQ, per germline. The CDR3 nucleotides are TGTGCCAGCAGCTTAGATGGACTAGCGGGAGCAGGTGAGCAGTACTTC. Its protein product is CASSLDGLAGAGEQYF.

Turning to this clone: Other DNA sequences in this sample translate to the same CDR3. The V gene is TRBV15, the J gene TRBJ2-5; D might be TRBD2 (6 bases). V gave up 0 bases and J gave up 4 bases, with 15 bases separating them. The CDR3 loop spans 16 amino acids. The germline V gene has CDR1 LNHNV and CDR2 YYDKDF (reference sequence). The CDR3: CATSREEGLSSETQYF. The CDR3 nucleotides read TGTGCCACCAGCAGAGAGGAGGGCTTGTCCTCAGAGACCCAGTACTTC.

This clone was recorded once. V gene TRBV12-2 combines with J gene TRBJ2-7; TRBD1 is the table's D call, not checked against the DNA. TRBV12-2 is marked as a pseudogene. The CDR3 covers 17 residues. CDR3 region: CASRLANSDSPVYEQYF. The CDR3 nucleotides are TGTGCAAGTCGCTTAGCTAACTCGGACAGTCCCGTCTACGAGCAGTACTTC.

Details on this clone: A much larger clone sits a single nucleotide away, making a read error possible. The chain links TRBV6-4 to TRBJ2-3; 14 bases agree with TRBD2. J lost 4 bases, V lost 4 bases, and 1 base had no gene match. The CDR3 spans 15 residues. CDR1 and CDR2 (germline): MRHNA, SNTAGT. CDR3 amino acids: CASSGLAGGPDTQYF. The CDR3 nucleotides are TGTGCCAGCAGTGGACTAGCGGGAGGGCCAGATACGCAGTATTTT.

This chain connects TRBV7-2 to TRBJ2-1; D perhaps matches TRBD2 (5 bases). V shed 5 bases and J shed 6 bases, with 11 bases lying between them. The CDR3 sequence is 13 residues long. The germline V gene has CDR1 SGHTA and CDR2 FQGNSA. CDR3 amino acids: CASSPQGGNEQFF. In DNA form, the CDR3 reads TGTGCCAGCAGCCCACAAGGAGGCAATGAGCAGTTCTTC.

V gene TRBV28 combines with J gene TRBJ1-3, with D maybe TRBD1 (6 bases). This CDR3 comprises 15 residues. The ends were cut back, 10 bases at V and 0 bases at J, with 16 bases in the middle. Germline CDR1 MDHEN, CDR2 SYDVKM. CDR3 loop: CATLGGGNSGNTIYF. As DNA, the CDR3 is TGTGCCACCCTAGGGGGGGGAAACTCTGGAAACACCATATATTTT.

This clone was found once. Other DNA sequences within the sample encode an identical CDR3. CDR3 sequence reads: CATSTALNTEAFF. In nucleotides, the CDR3 is TGTGCCACCTCGACAGCGCTGAACACTGAAGCTTTCTTT. J is TRBJ1-1 and V is TRBV9; TRBD1 is a possible D gene (5 bases). V lost 9 bases, J lost 0 bases, and 12 bases lay in between. The germline V gene encodes CDR1 SGDLS and CDR2 YYNGEE. There are 13 residues in the CDR3. The complete variable domain, with remaining parts taken from reference TRBV9 and TRBJ1-1, reads DSGVTQTPKHLITATGQRVTLRCSPRSGDLSVYWYQQSLDQGLQFLIQYYNGEERAKGNILERFSAQQFPDLHSELNLSSLELGDSALYFCATSTALNTEAFFGQGTRLTVV.

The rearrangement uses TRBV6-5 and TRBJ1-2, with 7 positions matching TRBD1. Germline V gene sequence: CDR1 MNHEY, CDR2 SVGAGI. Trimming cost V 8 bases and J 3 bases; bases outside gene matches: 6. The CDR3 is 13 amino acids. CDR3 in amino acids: CASALGTDYGYTF. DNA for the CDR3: TGTGCCAGCGCCCTTGGGACAGACTATGGCTACACCTTC.

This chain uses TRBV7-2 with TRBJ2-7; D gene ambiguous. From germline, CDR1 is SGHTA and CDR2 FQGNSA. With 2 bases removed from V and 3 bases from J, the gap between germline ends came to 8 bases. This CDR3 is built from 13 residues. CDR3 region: CASSLKLLYEQYF. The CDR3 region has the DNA TGTGCCAGCAGCTTAAAACTACTCTACGAGCAGTACTTC. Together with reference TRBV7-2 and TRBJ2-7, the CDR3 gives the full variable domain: GAGVSQSPSNKVTEKGKDVELRCDPISGHTALYWYRQSLGQGLEFLIYFQGNSAPDKSGLPSDRFSAERTGGSVSTLTIQRTQQEDSAVYLCASSLKLLYEQYFGPGTRLTVT.

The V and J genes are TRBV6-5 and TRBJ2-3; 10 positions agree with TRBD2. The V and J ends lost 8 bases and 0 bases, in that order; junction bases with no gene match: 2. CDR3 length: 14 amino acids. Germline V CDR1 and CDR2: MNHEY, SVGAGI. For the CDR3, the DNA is TGTGCCAGCCAGCGGGAGGGGAGCACAGATACGCAGTATTTT. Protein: CASQREGSTDTQYF.

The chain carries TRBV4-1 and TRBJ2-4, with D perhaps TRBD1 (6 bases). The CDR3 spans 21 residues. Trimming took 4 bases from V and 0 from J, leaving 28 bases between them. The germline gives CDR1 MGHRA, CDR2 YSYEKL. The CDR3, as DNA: TGCGCCAGCAGCCCGTTACCCTCCAGGGGAGTACCCCTAATAGCCAAAAACATTCAGTACTTC. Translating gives CASSPLPSRGVPLIAKNIQYF.